The rows below give T cell receptor beta chains drawn from one sample of a study of control samples from healthy donors and cancer patients. Libraries were prepared by immunoSEQ multiplex PCR; TCRdb keeps only in-frame clonotypes and omits some of them. The sample has 13,000 to 15,000 clones; around 77% are singletons. Sequenced material: formalin-fixed, paraffin-embedded tissue. The receptors originated from a female donor with lung cancer. Each CDR3 is given with its conserved first and last residue. The D gene is left open where the match is weak. The size entry is marked missing in some rows and otherwise reads once, few, many or a size class.

v_gene	j_gene	abundance	d_gene	CDR3aa	CDR3nt
TRBV7-8	TRBJ2-2	NA	NA	CASSLVSGELFF	TGTGCCAGCAGCTTAGTCTCCGGGGAGCTGTTTTTT
TRBV19	TRBJ1-3	NA	NA	CVSSRGHPDTIYF	TGTGTCAGTAGTAGGGGACACCCCGACACCATATATTTT
TRBV4-3	TRBJ2-7	NA	NA	CASSQDWGYEQYF	TGCGCCAGCAGCCAAGATTGGGGGTACGAGCAGTACTTC
TRBV3-1/TRBV3-2	TRBJ2-2	NA	NA	CASSLGRGSGELFF	TGTGCCAGCAGCCTCGGACGGGGTTCCGGGGAGCTGTTTTTT
TRBV7-9	TRBJ2-1	few	NA	CASSLAEGGRGWEQFF	TGTGCCAGCAGCTTAGCGGAGGGGGGGAGAGGATGGGAGCAGTTCTTC
TRBV25-1	TRBJ2-7	NA	NA	CASSELSYEQYF	TGTGCCAGCAGTGAACTCTCCTACGAGCAGTACTTC
TRBV19	TRBJ2-1	once	TRBD2	CASRASGHSYNEQFF	TGTGCCAGTAGGGCTAGCGGCCACTCCTACAATGAGCAGTTCTTC
TRBV7-2	TRBJ2-5	NA	NA	CASSLQDQETQYF	TGTGCCAGCAGCTTGCAGGACCAAGAGACCCAGTACTTC
TRBV5-1	TRBJ2-3	NA	NA	CASSLGRASTDTQYF	TGCGCCAGCAGCCTGGGGCGGGCTAGCACAGATACGCAGTATTTT
TRBV24-1	TRBJ1-1	once	TRBD1	CATEDRGRSGNTEAFF	TGTGCCACCGAAGACAGGGGGCGAAGTGGGAACACTGAAGCTTTCTTT
TRBV7-8	TRBJ1-2	NA	TRBD1	CASSPIQGANGYTF	TGTGCCAGCAGCCCAATCCAGGGGGCGAATGGCTACACCTTC
TRBV5-1	TRBJ1-2	NA	NA	CASSLASRAGDGYTF	TGCGCCAGCAGCTTGGCCTCGAGGGCAGGGGACGGCTACACCTTC
TRBV7-2	TRBJ2-3	NA	TRBD2	CASSLAPGLAAQLSTDTQYF	TGTGCCAGCAGCTTAGCCCCGGGACTAGCGGCCCAACTTAGCACAGATACGCAGTATTTT
TRBV6-2/TRBV6-3	TRBJ2-1	NA	NA	CASSYDGSYNEQFF	TGTGCCAGCAGTTACGACGGGTCCTACAATGAGCAGTTCTTC
TRBV7-3	TRBJ2-1	NA	TRBD2	CASSLSSTSGNEQFF	TGTGCCAGCAGCTTAAGCTCGACTAGCGGGAATGAGCAGTTCTTC
TRBV7-7	TRBJ2-7	NA	TRBD1	CASSFGQGDTYEQYF	TGTGCTAGCAGCTTCGGACAGGGGGACACCTACGAGCAGTACTTC
TRBV14	TRBJ2-5	NA	TRBD2	CASSPDGLAGWETQYF	TGTGCCAGCAGCCCTGACGGGCTAGCGGGGTGGGAGACCCAATACTTC
TRBV18	TRBJ1-2	NA	NA	CASSPRDYGYTF	TGTGCCAGCTCACCAAGGGACTATGGCTACACCTTC
TRBV10-1	TRBJ1-1	NA	NA	CASSPQMNTEAFF	TGCGCCAGCAGTCCCCAGATGAACACTGAAGCTTTCTTT
TRBV5-6	TRBJ1-2	NA	NA	CASSLDSPNYGYTF	TGTGCCAGCAGCTTGGACAGTCCGAACTATGGCTACACCTTC
TRBV27	TRBJ1-1	once	NA	CASSPLLGAQNTEAFF	TGTGCCAGCAGCCCACTTCTTGGGGCTCAGAACACTGAAGCTTTCTTT
TRBV2	TRBJ2-2	NA	TRBD2	CTSSEGRADGGELFF	TGTACCAGCAGTGAAGGGAGGGCGGATGGCGGGGAGCTGTTTTTT
TRBV15	TRBJ2-3	few	TRBD1	CATSRGQGTDTQYF	TGTGCCACCAGCAGGGGACAGGGCACAGATACGCAGTATTTT
TRBV6-4	TRBJ2-3	NA	TRBD2	CASSTGTSGTDTQYF	TGTGCCAGCAGTACCGGGACTAGCGGGACAGATACGCAGTATTTT
TRBV5-4	TRBJ2-5	NA	NA	CASSLALGKQETQYF	TGTGCCAGCAGCTTGGCTCTAGGGAAACAAGAGACCCAGTACTTC
TRBV4-2	TRBJ2-7	NA	TRBD2	CASSQVGAGGSYEQYF	TGTGCCAGCAGCCAAGTGGGCGCGGGAGGGTCCTACGAGCAGTACTTC
TRBV9	TRBJ2-7	NA	TRBD2	CASSTSGDSSYEQYF	TGTGCCAGCAGCACGAGCGGGGATAGCTCCTACGAGCAGTACTTC
TRBV9	TRBJ2-1	NA	TRBD2	CASSVDGRSYNEQFF	TGTGCCAGCAGCGTAGACGGGAGGTCCTACAATGAGCAGTTCTTC
TRBV27	TRBJ2-6	NA	NA	CASSLLSSGANALTF	TGTGCCAGCAGTTTACTGAGCTCTGGGGCCAACGCCCTGACTTTC
TRBV18	TRBJ2-1	NA	NA	CASSLLQIGEQFF	TGTGCCAGCTCACTCCTACAGATCGGTGAGCAGTTCTTC
TRBV29-1	TRBJ2-5	NA	NA	CSAFGGGKGYQETQYF	TGCAGCGCCTTCGGAGGCGGGAAAGGGTACCAAGAGACCCAGTACTTC
TRBV19	TRBJ1-2	NA	TRBD1	CASTRGSNYGYTF	TGTGCCAGTACCAGGGGGAGTAACTATGGCTACACCTTC
TRBV4-1	TRBJ2-3	NA	TRBD1	CASSQTTGTGSDTQYF	TGCGCCAGCAGCCAAACAACCGGGACAGGGTCAGATACGCAGTATTTT
TRBV18	TRBJ1-4	NA	NA	CASSPPTAKNEKLFF	TGTGCCAGCTCACCACCGACAGCTAAAAATGAAAAACTGTTTTTT
TRBV13	TRBJ2-3	NA	TRBD2	CASSKGTSGLIDTQYF	TGTGCCAGCAGCAAGGGGACTAGCGGGTTAATAGATACGCAGTATTTT
TRBV6-2/TRBV6-3	TRBJ1-2	NA	TRBD1	CASSLGQGNGYTF	TGTGCCAGCAGTCTAGGACAGGGAAATGGCTACACCTTC
TRBV11-3	TRBJ2-7	NA	TRBD1	CASSSLGQGWPQYF	TGTGCCAGCAGCTCGCTAGGACAGGGGTGGCCGCAGTACTTC
TRBV30	TRBJ2-1	once	NA	CAWAGGPFGYNEQFF	TGTGCCTGGGCCGGCGGCCCCTTCGGCTACAATGAGCAGTTCTTC
TRBV6-1	TRBJ1-4	NA	TRBD1	CASSDLTGSANEKLFF	TGTGCCAGCAGTGACTTGACAGGGTCGGCTAATGAAAAACTGTTTTTT
TRBV27	TRBJ2-7	NA	NA	CASSLSGSGVAKRLGGVTYEQYF	TGTGCCAGCAGTTTATCCGGATCCGGGGTAGCGAAACGCCTCGGGGGAGTCACCTACGAGCAGTACTTC
TRBV14	TRBJ1-1	NA	TRBD1	CASSEGFRGAFF	TGTGCCAGCAGCGAAGGGTTCAGGGGGGCTTTCTTT
TRBV10-3	TRBJ2-1	NA	NA	CAISGDGGTLMGHNEQFF	TGTGCCATCAGTGGAGACGGCGGGACCCTCATGGGCCACAATGAGCAGTTCTTC
TRBV6-6	TRBJ1-6	NA	NA	CASSLQGENSPLHF	TGTGCCAGCAGTTTACAGGGTGAAAATTCACCCCTCCACTTT